The present TCR beta chain was sequenced within a study of T cell repertoires in cytomegalovirus infection. In regard to this clonotype: As yet, its antigen is unknown.

The germline V gene has CDR1 ENHRY and CDR2 SYGVKD. This CDR3 contains 15 residues. J was trimmed by 2 bases and V by 5 bases; bases with no gene match: 9. From the reads, TCRdb called clonotypes with MiXCR, one entry per CDR3 protein. The sample comprises about 890,000 distinct CDR3 sequences, less than 35% of which are singletons, and over 13% rests with the top ten. This sample comprised cultured CD8+ T cells from PBMCs, obtained from culture after CMV antigen stimulation. The clonotype was recovered from a human donor in good health (CMV status not recorded). Some clones in this sample may be carry-over from other donors' samples. The gene calls are TRBV10-3 and TRBJ2-7, with 7 bases that match TRBD1. The CDR3, as DNA: TGTGCCATCAGTAAATGGGGGACAGAGACCTACGAGCAGTACTTC. Translation gives CAISKWGTETYEQYF.